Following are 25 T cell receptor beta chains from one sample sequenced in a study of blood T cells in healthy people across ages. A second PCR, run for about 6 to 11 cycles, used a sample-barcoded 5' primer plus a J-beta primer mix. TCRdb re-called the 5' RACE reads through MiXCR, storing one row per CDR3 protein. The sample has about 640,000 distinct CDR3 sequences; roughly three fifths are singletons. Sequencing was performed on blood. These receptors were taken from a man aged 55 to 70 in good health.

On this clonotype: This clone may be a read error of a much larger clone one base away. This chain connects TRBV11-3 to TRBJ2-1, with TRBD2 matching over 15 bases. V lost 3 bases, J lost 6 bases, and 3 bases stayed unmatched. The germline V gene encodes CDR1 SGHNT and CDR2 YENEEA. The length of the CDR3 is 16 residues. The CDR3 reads CASSLGTSGGTNEQFF. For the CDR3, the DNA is TGTGCCAGCAGCTTGGGGACTAGCGGGGGGACCAATGAGCAGTTCTTC.

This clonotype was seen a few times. The CDR3 is CASSPPDRVDYGYTF. The CDR3 coding sequence is TGCGCCAGCAGCCCCCCGGACAGGGTAGACTATGGCTACACCTTC. This chain links TRBV5-1 with TRBJ1-2, with 8 bases identical to TRBD1. The CDR3 is 15 residues long. Germline V gene data show CDR1 as SGHRS and CDR2 as YFSETQ. Trimming took 4 bases from V and 3 from J; bases not matched to a gene: 8.

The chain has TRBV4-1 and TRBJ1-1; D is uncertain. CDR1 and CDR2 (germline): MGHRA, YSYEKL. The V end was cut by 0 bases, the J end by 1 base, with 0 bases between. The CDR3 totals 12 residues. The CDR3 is CASSQENTEAFF. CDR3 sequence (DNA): TGCGCCAGCAGCCAAGAGAACACTGAAGCTTTCTTT.

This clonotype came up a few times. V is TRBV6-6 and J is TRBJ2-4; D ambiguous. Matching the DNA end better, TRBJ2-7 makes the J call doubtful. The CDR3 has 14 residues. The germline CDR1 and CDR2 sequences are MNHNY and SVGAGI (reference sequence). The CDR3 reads CASSTAPLSYEQYF. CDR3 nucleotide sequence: TGTGCCAGCAGCACGGCCCCTCTTTCCTACGAGCAGTACTTC.

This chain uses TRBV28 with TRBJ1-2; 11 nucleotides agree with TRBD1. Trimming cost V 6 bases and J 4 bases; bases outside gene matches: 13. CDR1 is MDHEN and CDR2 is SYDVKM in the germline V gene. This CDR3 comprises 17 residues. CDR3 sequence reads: CASSGRDRGLSLYGYTF. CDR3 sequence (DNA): TGTGCCAGCAGCGGTCGGGACAGGGGGTTAAGCCTCTATGGCTACACCTTC.

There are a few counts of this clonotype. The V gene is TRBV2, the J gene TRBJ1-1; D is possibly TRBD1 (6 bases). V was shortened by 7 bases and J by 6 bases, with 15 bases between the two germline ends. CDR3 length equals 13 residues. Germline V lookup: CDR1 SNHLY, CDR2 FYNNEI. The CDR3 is CASTLGGGAEAFF. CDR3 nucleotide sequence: TGTGCCAGCACCCTAGGGGGGGGAGCTGAAGCTTTCTTT. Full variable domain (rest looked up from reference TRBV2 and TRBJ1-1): EPEVTQTPSHQVTQMGQEVILRCVPISNHLYFYWYRQILGQKVEFLVSFYNNEISEKSEIFDDQFSVERPDGSNFTLKIRSTKLEDSAMYFCASTLGGGAEAFFGQGTRLTVV.

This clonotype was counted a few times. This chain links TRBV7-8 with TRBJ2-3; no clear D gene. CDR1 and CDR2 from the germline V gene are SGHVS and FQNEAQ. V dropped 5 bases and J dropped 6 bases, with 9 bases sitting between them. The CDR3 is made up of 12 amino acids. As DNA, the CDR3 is TGTGCCAGCAGCCCCCCCTTGGATACGCAGTATTTT. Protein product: CASSPPLDTQYF.

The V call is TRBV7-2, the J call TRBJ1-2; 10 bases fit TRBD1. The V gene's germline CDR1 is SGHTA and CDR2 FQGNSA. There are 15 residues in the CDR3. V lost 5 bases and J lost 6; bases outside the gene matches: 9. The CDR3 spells CASSAAGGQGNGYTF. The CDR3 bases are TGTGCCAGCAGCGCCGCCGGGGGACAGGGGAATGGCTACACCTTC.

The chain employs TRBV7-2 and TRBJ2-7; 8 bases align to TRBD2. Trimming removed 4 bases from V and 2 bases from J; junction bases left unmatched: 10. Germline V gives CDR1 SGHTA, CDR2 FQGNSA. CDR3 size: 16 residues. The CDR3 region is CASSSGGSGSPYEQYF. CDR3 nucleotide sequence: TGTGCCAGCAGCTCGGGGGGGTCAGGGTCTCCCTACGAGCAGTACTTC.

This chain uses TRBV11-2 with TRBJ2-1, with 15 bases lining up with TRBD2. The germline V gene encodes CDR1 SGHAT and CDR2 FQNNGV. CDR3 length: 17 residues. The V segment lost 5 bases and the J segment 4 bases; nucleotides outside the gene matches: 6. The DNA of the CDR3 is TGTGCCAGCAGCCTCAGGACTAGCGGGGGGGGTTACAATGAGCAGTTCTTC. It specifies CASSLRTSGGGYNEQFF.

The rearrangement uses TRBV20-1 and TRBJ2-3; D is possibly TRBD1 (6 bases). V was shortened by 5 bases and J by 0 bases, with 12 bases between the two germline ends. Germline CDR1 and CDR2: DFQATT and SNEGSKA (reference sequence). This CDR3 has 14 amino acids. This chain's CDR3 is CSAPGTQSTDTQYF. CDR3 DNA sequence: TGCAGTGCTCCCGGGACACAAAGCACAGATACGCAGTATTTT.

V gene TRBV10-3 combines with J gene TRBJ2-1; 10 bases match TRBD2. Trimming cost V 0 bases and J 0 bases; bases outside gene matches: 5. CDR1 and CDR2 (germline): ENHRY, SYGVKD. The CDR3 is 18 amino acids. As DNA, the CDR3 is TGTGCCATCAGTGAGTCGGGACTAGCGCGCCGCTCCTACAATGAGCAGTTCTTC. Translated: CAISESGLARRSYNEQFF.

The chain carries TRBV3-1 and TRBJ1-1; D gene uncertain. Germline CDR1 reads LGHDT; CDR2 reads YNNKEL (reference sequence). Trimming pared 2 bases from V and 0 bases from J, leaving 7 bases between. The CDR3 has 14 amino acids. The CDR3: CASSQRSLNTEAFF. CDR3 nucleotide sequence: TGTGCCAGCAGCCAAAGAAGTCTGAACACTGAAGCTTTCTTT.

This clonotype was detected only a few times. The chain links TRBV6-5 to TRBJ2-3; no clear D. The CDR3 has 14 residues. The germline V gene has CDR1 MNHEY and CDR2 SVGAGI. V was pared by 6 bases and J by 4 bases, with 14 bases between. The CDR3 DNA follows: TGTGCCAGCAGCCCAGGACCTAGGGCAGATACGCAGTATTTT. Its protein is CASSPGPRADTQYF.

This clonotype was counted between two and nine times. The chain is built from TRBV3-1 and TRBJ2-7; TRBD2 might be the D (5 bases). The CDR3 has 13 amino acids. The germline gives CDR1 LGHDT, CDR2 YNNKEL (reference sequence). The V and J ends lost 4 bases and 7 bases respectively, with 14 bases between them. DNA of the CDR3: TGTGCCAGCAGCCGAGGGAGCAGTCGGGAGCAGTACTTC. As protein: CASSRGSSREQYF.

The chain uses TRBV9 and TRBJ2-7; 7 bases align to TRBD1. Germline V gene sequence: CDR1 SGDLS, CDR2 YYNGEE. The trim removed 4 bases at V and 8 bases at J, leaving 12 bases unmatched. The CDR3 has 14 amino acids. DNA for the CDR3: TGTGCCAGCAGCACAGGGGCGGACAGAAGGAAGCAGTACTTC. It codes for CASSTGADRRKQYF.

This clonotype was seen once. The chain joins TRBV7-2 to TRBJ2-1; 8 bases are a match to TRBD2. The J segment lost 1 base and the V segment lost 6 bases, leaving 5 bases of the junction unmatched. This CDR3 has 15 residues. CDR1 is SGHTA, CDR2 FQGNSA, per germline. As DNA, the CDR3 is TGTGCCAGCAGGTTCAGCGGGAGTTCCTACAATGAGCAGTTCTTC. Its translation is CASRFSGSSYNEQFF.

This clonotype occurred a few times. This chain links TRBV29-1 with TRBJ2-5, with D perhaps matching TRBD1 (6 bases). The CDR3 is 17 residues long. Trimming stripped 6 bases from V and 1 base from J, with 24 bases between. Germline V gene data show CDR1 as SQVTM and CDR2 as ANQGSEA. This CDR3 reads CSVASTYGGPFQETQYF. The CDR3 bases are TGCAGCGTCGCTTCAACGTATGGGGGCCCCTTCCAAGAGACCCAGTACTTC.

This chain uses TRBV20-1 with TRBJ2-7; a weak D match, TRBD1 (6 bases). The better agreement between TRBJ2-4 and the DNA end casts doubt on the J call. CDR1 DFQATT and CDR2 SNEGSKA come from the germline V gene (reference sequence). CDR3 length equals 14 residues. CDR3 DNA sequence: TGCAGTGCAAAACAACAGGGTATGATGGACATTCAGTACTTC. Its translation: CSAKQQGMMDIQYF.

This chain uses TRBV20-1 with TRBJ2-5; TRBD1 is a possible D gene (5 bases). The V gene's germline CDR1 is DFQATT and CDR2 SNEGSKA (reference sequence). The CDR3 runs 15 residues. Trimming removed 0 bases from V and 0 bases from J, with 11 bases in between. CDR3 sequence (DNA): TGCAGTGCTAGAGAAGCGTACAGGTACCAAGAGACCCAGTACTTC. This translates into CSAREAYRYQETQYF.

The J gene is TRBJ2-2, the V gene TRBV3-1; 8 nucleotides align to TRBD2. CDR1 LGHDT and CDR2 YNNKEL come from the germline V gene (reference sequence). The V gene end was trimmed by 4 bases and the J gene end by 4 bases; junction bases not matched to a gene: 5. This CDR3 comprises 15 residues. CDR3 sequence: CASSPGGRGTGELFF. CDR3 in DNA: TGTGCCAGCAGCCCGGGGGGGCGCGGCACCGGGGAGCTGTTTTTT.

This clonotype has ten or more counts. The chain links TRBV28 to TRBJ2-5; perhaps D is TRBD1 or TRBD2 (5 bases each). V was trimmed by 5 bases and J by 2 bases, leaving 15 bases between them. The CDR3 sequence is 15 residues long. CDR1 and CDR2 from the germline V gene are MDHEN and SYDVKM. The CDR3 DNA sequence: TGTGCCAGCAGTCCCTTTGGGGGTCCTCAAGAGACCCAGTACTTC. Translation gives CASSPFGGPQETQYF.

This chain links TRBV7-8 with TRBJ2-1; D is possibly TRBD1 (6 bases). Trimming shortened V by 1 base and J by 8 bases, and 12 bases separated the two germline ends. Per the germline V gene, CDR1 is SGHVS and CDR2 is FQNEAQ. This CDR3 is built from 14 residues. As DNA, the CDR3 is TGTGCCAGCAGCTTAGGTCCAGGGGTGGATGAGCAGTTCTTC. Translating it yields CASSLGPGVDEQFF.

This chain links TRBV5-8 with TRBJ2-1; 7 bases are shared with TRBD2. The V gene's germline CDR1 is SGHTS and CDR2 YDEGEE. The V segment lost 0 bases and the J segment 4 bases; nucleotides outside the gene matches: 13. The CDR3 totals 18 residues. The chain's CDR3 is CASSLAEASLAAYNEQFF. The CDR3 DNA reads TGTGCCAGCAGCTTGGCCGAAGCCAGCCTAGCGGCTTACAATGAGCAGTTCTTC.

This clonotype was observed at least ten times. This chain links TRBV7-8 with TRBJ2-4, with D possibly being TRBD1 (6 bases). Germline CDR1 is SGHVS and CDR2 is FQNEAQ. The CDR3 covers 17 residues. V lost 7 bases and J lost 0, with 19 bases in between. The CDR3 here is CASNSPGQTGAKNIQYF. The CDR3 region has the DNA TGTGCCAGCAACTCTCCGGGTCAGACAGGAGCCAAAAACATTCAGTACTTC.